The clone carrying this T cell receptor (beta chain) was found many times. Antigen unknown. Germline CDR1 is SGHVS and CDR2 is FNYEAQ. The V segment lost 2 bases and the J segment 5 bases; nucleotides outside the gene matches: 8. The CDR3 consists of 15 residues. RNA transcripts provided the template for amplifying TCR beta CDR3 regions. HTBI primers were used in a first-round RT-PCR, which preceded a second-round multiplex PCR. TCRdb processed the multiplex PCR reads anew with MiXCR; each CDR3 protein has one entry. The sample contains 450,000 or so distinct CDR3 sequences, over 13% of which appear only once. Patients were diagnosed from clinical symptoms, serum thyroxine, TRAb, thyroid ultrasound and orbital computed tomography. The PBMC fraction was derived from around 9.5 ml of fresh peripheral blood. The sample is drawn from a study of Graves' ophthalmopathy and Graves' hyperthyroidism. Regarding the study as a whole: Detection in blood was also observed for most expanded thyroid clonotypes above 0.001 frequency.

The TCR comes from a woman younger than 45 with Graves' ophthalmopathy. J is TRBJ1-1 and V is TRBV7-6, with 7 nucleotides matching TRBD1. The specimen sequenced was blood. The chain's CDR3 is CASSLWSTGETEAFF. The CDR3 coding sequence is TGTGCCAGCAGCTTATGGTCTACAGGGGAGACTGAAGCTTTCTTT.